The rows below give T cell receptor beta chains drawn from one sample of a study of T cell responses to AZD1222 COVID-19 vaccine. Profiling relied on immunoSEQ multiplex PCR, and the TCRdb table lists in-frame clones only, not all of them. The repertoire consists of about 97,000 clones, with 70% to 90% occurring once and the leading ten covering over 2.5%. Sequenced here: peripheral blood, sampled on day 0 of AZD1222 vaccination. All receptors derive from an adult in good health. The CDR3 runs from the conserved cysteine through the conserved F or W. The order of the fields is clone size, V gene, J gene, CDR3 protein. Part of the rows lack a size; the others show once, few, many or a class for expanded clones.

abundance: -
v_gene: TRBV19
j_gene: TRBJ2-1
CDR3aa: CASTLHRDDYNEQFF

abundance: -
v_gene: TRBV3-1/TRBV3-2
j_gene: TRBJ1-4
CDR3aa: CASSQGPLTSTNEKLFF

abundance: -
v_gene: TRBV2
j_gene: TRBJ2-1
CDR3aa: CASSGDRGSYNEQFF

abundance: -
v_gene: TRBV7-2
j_gene: TRBJ1-4
CDR3aa: CASSPNGVVDEKLFF

abundance: once
v_gene: TRBV3-1/TRBV3-2
j_gene: TRBJ1-2
CDR3aa: CASSTTGDNYGYTF

abundance: once
v_gene: TRBV12-2
j_gene: TRBJ1-6
CDR3aa: CASRKGDRANSPLHF

abundance: -
v_gene: TRBV13
j_gene: TRBJ1-1
CDR3aa: CASSPLGNTEAFF

abundance: once
v_gene: TRBV28
j_gene: TRBJ2-4
CDR3aa: CASSSNQQGAKNIQYF

abundance: -
v_gene: TRBV9
j_gene: TRBJ2-1
CDR3aa: CASSQNPGLRSYNEQFF

abundance: -
v_gene: TRBV13
j_gene: TRBJ1-1
CDR3aa: CASTQRGTVNTEAFF

abundance: -
v_gene: TRBV7-2
j_gene: TRBJ2-6
CDR3aa: CASSGTLGVSGANVLTF

abundance: -
v_gene: TRBV6-5
j_gene: TRBJ2-3
CDR3aa: CASIRGQPEVDTQYF

abundance: -
v_gene: TRBV5-5
j_gene: TRBJ1-1
CDR3aa: CASSLAASHEAFF

abundance: -
v_gene: TRBV20-1
j_gene: TRBJ1-1
CDR3aa: CSASTGGSPEAFF

abundance: -
v_gene: TRBV4-1
j_gene: TRBJ1-1
CDR3aa: CASSQRTGSTEAFF

abundance: -
v_gene: TRBV4-1
j_gene: TRBJ2-5
CDR3aa: CASSLFGGPGETQYF

abundance: -
v_gene: TRBV6-5
j_gene: TRBJ1-4
CDR3aa: CASRPPVGLDEKLFF

abundance: -
v_gene: TRBV7-3
j_gene: TRBJ2-5
CDR3aa: CASARGYKAGEEETQYF

abundance: few
v_gene: TRBV11-3
j_gene: TRBJ2-1
CDR3aa: CASSREGYSSYNEQFF

abundance: once
v_gene: TRBV6-5
j_gene: TRBJ2-7
CDR3aa: CATFSTGRPYEQYF

abundance: -
v_gene: TRBV7-8
j_gene: TRBJ1-1
CDR3aa: CASSRYRGRNTEAFF

abundance: -
v_gene: TRBV3-1/TRBV3-2
j_gene: TRBJ1-5
CDR3aa: CASSQDNQPQHF

abundance: -
v_gene: TRBV2
j_gene: TRBJ2-7
CDR3aa: CASTEDHAIYEQYF

abundance: -
v_gene: TRBV10-3
j_gene: TRBJ2-3
CDR3aa: CAIGTSGTDTQYF

abundance: -
v_gene: TRBV2
j_gene: TRBJ2-2
CDR3aa: CAASLDSFTGELFF

abundance: -
v_gene: TRBV29-1
j_gene: TRBJ1-2
CDR3aa: CSVDRASGGYGYTF

abundance: -
v_gene: TRBV3-1/TRBV3-2
j_gene: TRBJ2-2
CDR3aa: CASSQGLAGGNTGELFF

abundance: few
v_gene: TRBV5-1
j_gene: TRBJ2-3
CDR3aa: CASSLNGFKPDTQYF

abundance: -
v_gene: TRBV29-1
j_gene: TRBJ2-2
CDR3aa: CSVERDTGELFF

abundance: once
v_gene: TRBV29-1
j_gene: TRBJ2-7
CDR3aa: CSVDGDRGSEQYF

abundance: -
v_gene: TRBV4-1
j_gene: TRBJ1-2
CDR3aa: CASSQDGREYGYTF

abundance: -
v_gene: TRBV2
j_gene: TRBJ1-2
CDR3aa: CASSLQGGYGYTF

abundance: -
v_gene: TRBV4-1
j_gene: TRBJ1-5
CDR3aa: CASSPRTDSNQPQHF